This T cell receptor beta chain is drawn from a study of cytomegalovirus exposure and HLA in healthy donors. Only in-frame clones appear in the TCRdb table, and some are missing; sequencing was by immunoSEQ multiplex PCR. The table lists about 86,000 clones, 90% to 95% of them singletons, with roughly 0.74% in the top ten. V lost 11 bases, J lost 3 bases, and 7 bases stayed unmatched. The length of the CDR3 is 14 residues. Germline values: CDR1 LNHDA, CDR2 SQIVND (reference sequence). The sequenced sample consisted of PBMCs. The clonotype originates from a young man in good health and CMV-seronegative. The chain uses TRBV19 and TRBJ1-6; 7 nucleotides match TRBD1. CDR3 DNA sequence: TGTGCCTCCCAGAGGGACAGCTATAATTCACCCCTCCACTTT. Its protein product is CASQRDSYNSPLHF.